The T cell receptor (beta chain) described here comes from a study of siplizumab effects on memory and regulatory T cells. Study-wide results and caveats: Siplizumab, the agent tested, significantly reduced alloreactive sequences traceable to unstimulated CD4+ memory cells.

TCRdb keeps only in-frame clones here, not all; method: immunoSEQ multiplex PCR. Of 100,000 or so clones in the sample, 94% were seen once. With 1 base removed from V and 6 bases from J, the gap between germline ends came to 12 bases. Germline assignment: CDR1 SGHAT and CDR2 FQNNGV. The CDR3 runs to 14 residues. A word on this clone: Its antigen is unknown.

The receptor comes from a human donor in good health. This sequence joins TRBV11-2 and TRBJ1-1; D might be TRBD1 (5 bases). Material: non-Treg CD4+ T cells sorted from blood. CDR3 in amino acids: CASSLGWEQAEAFF. In DNA form, the CDR3 reads TGTGCCAGCAGCTTAGGCTGGGAACAGGCTGAAGCTTTCTTT.